This TCR beta chain was profiled in a study of blood T cell repertoires in COVID-19. About the study: T cells, B-cell-depleted T cells, or PBMCs provided the cDNA or gDNA that served as material.

Using immunoSEQ multiplex PCR, the repertoire was profiled, and TCRdb retains in-frame clones only, with some absent. The table records around 250,000 clones, approximately 90% of them present only once. The V gene's germline CDR1 is MNHEY and CDR2 SMNVEV (reference sequence). The CDR3 has 14 residues. The J segment lost 7 bases and the V segment lost 5 bases, leaving 4 bases of the junction unmatched. Participants had their cohort set by participant-reported clinical history. The TCR originated in a middle-aged man who had been exposed to COVID-19. The V gene is TRBV27, the J gene TRBJ2-7, with 14 bases that match TRBD2. Sequencing was done on a sample of PBMCs or T cells enriched from blood (not recorded which). The CDR3 bases are TGTGCCAGCAGTCAGACTAGCGGGAGGGCTGAGCAGTACTTC. It encodes CASSQTSGRAEQYF.